This T cell receptor (beta chain) was recovered during a study of cytomegalovirus exposure and HLA in healthy donors (dated by TCRdb to 2015 to 2018). In terms of the full investigation: According to an earlier analysis of 587 of the donors, 150 million to 200 million T cells yielded some 110 million unique TCR beta sequences and less than 300 Gb of sequence data. Donor age, sex, ethnicity and CMV serostatus were collected together with the repertoire data. A later analysis re-analyzed previously published TCR beta repertoires from hundreds of donors and added high-resolution HLA genotyping to study TCR occurrence patterns. Every repertoire in the discovery cohort had been generated on one and the same sequencing platform. HLA typing covered class I and class II loci at four-digit resolution. Rather than drawing on any new phenotypic data, the later analysis identified candidate immune exposures from TCR beta sequences and the way those sequences occurred across donors. The study used immunosequencing to profile the T cell repertoires of more than 650 subjects and linked those repertoires to cytomegalovirus serostatus. The study aimed to test whether cataloging public T cell receptors could reveal signatures of past pathogen exposure. An early release covering roughly 600 HLA-typed donors comprised about 300 gigabases of sequencing data and some 79 million unique TCR sequences. High-throughput TCR immunosequencing, statistical association of individual TCRs with disease status, and machine learning were combined to predict cytomegalovirus infection status. Among roughly 400 genotyped donors of the cohort, an average of approximately 230,000 unique TCR beta nucleotide sequences were sequenced per donor, roughly 20% of them non-productive. Besides the first cohort of roughly 700 subjects, a separate validation cohort made up of 120 different subjects was used. Typing coverage differed by locus: A, B, C, DRB1 and DQB1 were typed in about 629-640 donors, DQA1 in approximately 520, DPA1 in over 600, and DPB1 in 400 to 480. An earlier analysis of fewer than 750 of the donors used high-throughput TCR beta sequencing to judge whether each TCR beta V gene segment behaved as functional or pseudogenic. Of the 398 genotyped donors, roughly 85% fell in the genetic ancestry cluster associated with self-reported Caucasian donors. A later genetic analysis took genome-wide SNP genotypes for about 55% of the roughly 700 donors and used that subset as a discovery cohort. Because of strong linkage in the cohort, roughly 5 DR-DQ haplotypes were treated as single units for association and clustering.

In total, roughly 710 healthy bone marrow donors made up the cohort. Cohort members were all nominally healthy when sampled, although unrecorded immune exposures were likely present. The donor tested CMV seropositive, placing the donor among the roughly 270 seropositive members of the cohort. A peripheral blood sample was collected from each donor, and TCR beta sequencing was performed on peripheral blood mononuclear cells. The Qiagen DNeasy Blood Extraction Kit was used to extract genomic DNA from the blood cell samples. The library was generated by the immunoSEQ multiplex PCR assay. The multiplex PCR relied on a mix of 60 forward primers for TCR Vbeta segments and 13 reverse primers for TCR Jbeta segments. Amplification of the CDR3 region of rearranged TCR beta genes was performed with a multiplex PCR assay on genomic DNA. Amplified TCR beta libraries were sequenced as 87-base-pair reads on the Illumina HiSeq System. In the paper's pipeline: In a later analysis, some 80 million unique TCR beta chains were counted across the 500 to 850 repertoires, and roughly 11 million of these chains were shared by at least two donors. A nearest-neighbor algorithm error-corrected the raw reads and collapsed the reads into unique sequences, merging closely related sequences to remove PCR and sequencing errors. CDR3 sequences were aligned to IMGT reference sequences to assign V, D and J gene segments. For a sequence to be retained, at least a six-nucleotide match to both a V gene segment and a J gene segment was required. Rearrangements were classified as productive when the CDR3 lacked stop codons and remained in frame with V and J, and all other rearrangements were classified as non-productive. CDR3 was defined according to IMGT convention as the region running from the second conserved V-encoded cysteine to the conserved J-encoded phenylalanine. The earlier analysis of 500 to 750 of the donors excluded any sequence lacking an unambiguous match to a single V gene segment. In an earlier analysis of 587 of the donors, V segments were called functional above 56.7% productive rearrangements and were called segregating when the between-donor standard deviation exceeded 5%. A statistical classification framework was built to diagnose cytomegalovirus status from the catalog of TCR beta chain sequences. In a later analysis, TCR nucleotide sequences were compared against IMGT/GENE-DB human TR gene sequences so that V and J genes could be assigned. Using the TCRdist pipeline, a later analysis assigned CDR3 sequences along with most-parsimonious VDJ recombination scenarios. In a later analysis, each TCR beta chain was defined by its CDR3 amino acid sequence together with its V-gene family, and reads lacking a unique V-gene family were excluded. As a way to deal with suspected cross-contamination and a sequencing artifact, a later analysis dropped more than 500 nucleotide sequences that were highly shared and had low generation probability. For each public chain, a later analysis derived a clonal expansion index from normalized ranks of inferred template counts within each repertoire. A later analysis computed generation probabilities with a VDJ recombination model fitted to out-of-frame rearrangements, and checked the results against IGoR. Hypergeometric tests were used in a later analysis to score TCR-TCR, TCR-HLA and TCR-CMV co-occurrence, with a repertoire-size bias correction applied to the TCR pairs. In a later analysis, false discovery rates were estimated by permuting HLA or CMV assignments 20 times. In a later analysis, co-occurring TCRs were grouped using DBSCAN, and TCRdist sequence similarity was added for clustering within HLA-allele-positive subsets. Repertoires with fewer than 30,000 or more than 120,000 public chains, plus five repertoires with anomalous nucleotide sharing, were excluded from co-occurrence clustering. TCRdb holds this immuneACCESS table with in-frame rearrangements only. Some clones are missing; in checked studies, unresolved V genes explain under half, and the rest has no known cause. The DNA was the basis for D and trimming; V, J and clone size are from that table. Here the sample has 130,000 to 150,000 clones; roughly 80% occur a single time. The top ten clonotypes cover 3% of the sample.

Taken from the germline V gene, the CDR1 and CDR2 loops are MGHRA and YSYEKL. From the cysteine through the phenylalanine, the CDR3 covers 17 amino acids. Just CDR3 DNA is preserved here, 51 bases in frame from base 1. V is pared back by 4 bases and J by 3 bases, with 20 bases lying between the germline termini. On this clone: Its antigen has not been determined. One base away there is no much larger clone; base qualities are not given.

General conclusions and limits of the study: The cohort was sequenced for TCR beta chains only, and without alpha or paired-chain data the features that could be detected were limited. Some IMGT-functional V segments, including TRBV6-2 and TRBV6-3, could not be distinguished by the 87-base-pair reads and were therefore excluded. HLA typing was unavailable for some donors at each locus, so association tests used only the typed subset. For the cohort, immune exposure information was limited to CMV serostatus. Strong co-occurrence of HLA alleles, especially DR and DQ, made assigning TCR associations to individual alleles difficult. Linkage disequilibrium might explain the correlated functional status among segregating V segments, but an unknown experimental factor could not be excluded. A few of the identified cytomegalovirus-associated TCR beta chains were confirmed in vitro to be specific for cytomegalovirus antigens. According to a later analysis, parvovirus B19, influenza, CMV and Epstein-Barr virus appeared linked to several top co-occurrence clusters. V-gene and J-gene trimming of TCR beta chains was associated with a missense DCLRE1C variant in a later genetic analysis, and the association was replicated in an independent cohort. In a later analysis, about 16,000 TCR beta sequences were associated with specific HLA alleles at a false discovery rate of 0.05. Because counts were too low, seventeen rarely observed V segments, including chromosome 9 orphons, were excluded from the earlier analysis of 587 of the donors. Most CMV-associated TCR beta chains appeared to be HLA-restricted in a later analysis, and the HLA associations seemed to be driven largely by CMV exposure. The classifier was reported to diagnose cytomegalovirus status with high specificity and sensitivity in both the original cohort and the validation cohort. In a later analysis, the rate of TCR association differed among HLA loci, with DRB1 alleles having the most associated TCRs and HLA-C alleles having the fewest. A further reported finding was that TCR beta sequences accurately predicted the HLA-A and HLA-B alleles for most subjects in the first cohort. Broadly in line with IMGT annotations, most TCR beta V segments showed up in productive rearrangements about 90% or about 30% of the time in an earlier analysis of 587 of the donors. Compared with equally common non-associated chains, HLA-associated TCR beta chains in a later analysis were more clonally expanded and had lower generation probabilities. According to a later genetic analysis, donors in an Asian-associated ancestry cluster had fewer N-insertions in productive TCRs than the roughly 670-donor mean. Across donors, most TCR sequences were observed very rarely, whereas some public TCRs were present in many individuals. The authors suggested that the approach could potentially be generalized to other disease states and immunological phenotypes. The study listed 164 TCR beta chains as associated with cytomegalovirus. Roughly uniform sequencing depth across donors was assumed in presence/absence analyses, although this assumption may not hold. A group of highly shared sequence variants was considered likely to be a technical artifact of the sequencing pipeline.

The sequence joins TRBV4-1 to TRBJ2-3; the best D guess is TRBD2, with 6 bases matching. The sequence was obtained from a man in his forties in good health and CMV-seropositive. The specimen was PBMCs. The CDR3 corresponds to CASSPRLSAGTTDTQYF. DNA sequence: TGCGCCAGCAGCCCTCGACTGAGTGCGGGGACGACAGATACGCAGTATTTT.